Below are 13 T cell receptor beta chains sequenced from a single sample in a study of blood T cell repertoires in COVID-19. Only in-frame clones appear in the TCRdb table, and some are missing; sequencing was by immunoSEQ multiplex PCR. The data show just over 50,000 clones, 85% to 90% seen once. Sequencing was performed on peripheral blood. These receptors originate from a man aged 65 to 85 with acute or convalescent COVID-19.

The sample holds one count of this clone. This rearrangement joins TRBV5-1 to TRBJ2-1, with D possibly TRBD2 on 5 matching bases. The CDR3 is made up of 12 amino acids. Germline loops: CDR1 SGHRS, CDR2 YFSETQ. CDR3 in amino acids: CATREPNNEQFF. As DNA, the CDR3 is TGCGCTACGAGGGAGCCAAACAATGAGCAGTTCTTC.

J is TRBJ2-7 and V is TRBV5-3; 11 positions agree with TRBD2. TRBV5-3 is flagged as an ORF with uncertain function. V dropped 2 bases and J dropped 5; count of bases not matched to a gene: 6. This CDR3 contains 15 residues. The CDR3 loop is CARSFRLAGPHEQYF. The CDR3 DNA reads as TGTGCCAGAAGCTTCCGACTAGCGGGACCCCACGAGCAGTACTTC.

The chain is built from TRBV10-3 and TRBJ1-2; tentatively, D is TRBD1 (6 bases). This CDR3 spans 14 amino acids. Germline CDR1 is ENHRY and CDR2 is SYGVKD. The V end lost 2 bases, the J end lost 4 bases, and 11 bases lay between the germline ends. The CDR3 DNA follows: TGTGCCATCAGTGAGCCTACAGGGTTCTATGGCTACACCTTC. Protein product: CAISEPTGFYGYTF.

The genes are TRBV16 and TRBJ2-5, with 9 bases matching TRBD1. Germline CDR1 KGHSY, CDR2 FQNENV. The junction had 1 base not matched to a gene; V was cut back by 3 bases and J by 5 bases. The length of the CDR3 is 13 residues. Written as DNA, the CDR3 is TGTGCCAGCAGCCAGGACAGGGGTGAGACCCAGTACTTC. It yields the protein CASSQDRGETQYF.

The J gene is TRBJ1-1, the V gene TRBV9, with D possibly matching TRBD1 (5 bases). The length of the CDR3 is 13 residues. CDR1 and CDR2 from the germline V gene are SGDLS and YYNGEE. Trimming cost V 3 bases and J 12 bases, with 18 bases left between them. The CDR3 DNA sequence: TGTGCCAGCAGCGCACTCCTCGGGGGAAAACCTTTCTTT. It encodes CASSALLGGKPFF. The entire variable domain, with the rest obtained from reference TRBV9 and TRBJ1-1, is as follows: DSGVTQTPKHLITATGQRVTLRCSPRSGDLSVYWYQQSLDQGLQFLIQYYNGEERAKGNILERFSAQQFPDLHSELNLSSLELGDSALYFCASSALLGGKPFFGQGTRLTVV.

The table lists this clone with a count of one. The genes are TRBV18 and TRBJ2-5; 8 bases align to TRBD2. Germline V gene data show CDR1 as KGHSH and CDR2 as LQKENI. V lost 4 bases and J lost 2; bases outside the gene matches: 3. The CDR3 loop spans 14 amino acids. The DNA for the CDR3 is TGTGCCAGCTCACAGCGGGGGTCACAAGAGACCCAGTACTTC. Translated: CASSQRGSQETQYF.

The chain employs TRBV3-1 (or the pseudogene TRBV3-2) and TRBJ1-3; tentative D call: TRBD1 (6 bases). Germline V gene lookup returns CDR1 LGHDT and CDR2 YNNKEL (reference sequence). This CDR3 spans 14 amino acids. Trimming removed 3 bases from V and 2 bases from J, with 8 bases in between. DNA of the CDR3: TGTGCCAGCAGCCACAGGGGTGCTGGAAACACCATATATTTT. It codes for CASSHRGAGNTIYF.

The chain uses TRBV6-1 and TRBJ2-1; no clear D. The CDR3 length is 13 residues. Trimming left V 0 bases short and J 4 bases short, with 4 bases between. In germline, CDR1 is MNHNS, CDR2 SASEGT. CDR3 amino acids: CASSEAAYNEQFF. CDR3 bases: TGTGCCAGCAGTGAAGCAGCTTACAATGAGCAGTTCTTC.

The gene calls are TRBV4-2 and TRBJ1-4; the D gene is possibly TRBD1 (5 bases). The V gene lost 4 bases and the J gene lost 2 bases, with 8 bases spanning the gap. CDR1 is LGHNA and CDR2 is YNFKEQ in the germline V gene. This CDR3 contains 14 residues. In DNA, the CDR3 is TGTGCCAGCAGCCCCGGGGGGACTAATGAAAAACTGTTTTTT. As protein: CASSPGGTNEKLFF.

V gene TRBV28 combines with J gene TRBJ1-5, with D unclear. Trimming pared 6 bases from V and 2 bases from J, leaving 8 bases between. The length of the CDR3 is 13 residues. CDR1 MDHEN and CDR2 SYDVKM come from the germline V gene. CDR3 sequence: CASRLQGNQPQHF. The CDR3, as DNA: TGTGCCAGCAGGCTGCAGGGCAATCAGCCCCAGCATTTT.

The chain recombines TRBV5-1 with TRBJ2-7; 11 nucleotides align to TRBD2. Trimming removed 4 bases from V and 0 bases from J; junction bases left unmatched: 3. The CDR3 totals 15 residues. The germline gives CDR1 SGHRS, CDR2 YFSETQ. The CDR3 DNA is TGCGCCAGCAGCGTGCTAGCGGGAGGCTCCTACGAGCAGTACTTC. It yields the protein CASSVLAGGSYEQYF.

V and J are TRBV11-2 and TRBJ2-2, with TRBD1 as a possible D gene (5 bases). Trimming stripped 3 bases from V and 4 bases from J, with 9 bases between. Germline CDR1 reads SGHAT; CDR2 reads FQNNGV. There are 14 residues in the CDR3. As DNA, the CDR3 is TGTGCCAGCAGCTTCCAGGGCGGCACCGGGGAGCTGTTTTTT. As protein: CASSFQGGTGELFF.

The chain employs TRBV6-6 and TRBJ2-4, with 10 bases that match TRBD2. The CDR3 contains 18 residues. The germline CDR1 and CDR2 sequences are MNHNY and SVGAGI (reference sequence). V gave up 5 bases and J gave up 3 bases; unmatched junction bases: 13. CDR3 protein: CASSRLAGGRFVKNIQYF. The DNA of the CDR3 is TGTGCCAGCAGTAGATTAGCGGGGGGACGCTTTGTCAAAAACATTCAGTACTTC.